These T cell receptor beta chains were read from a single sample in a study of T cells after yellow fever vaccination. One entry per CDR3 protein, called by TCRdb with MiXCR from the 5' RACE reads. This sample has 150,000 to 200,000 distinct CDR3 sequences, with 9.5% to 12% found just once. Specimen: CD8+ T cells sorted from PBMCs, collected 15 days after the yellow fever booster vaccination. These TCRs come from a man aged 18 to 29 who received the YFV17D yellow fever vaccine. Each CDR3 is given with its conserved first and last residue. D genes are given only for firm matches. Size is stated for part of the rows, as once, few or many counts, or as a class when the clone is expanded.

j_call d_call v_call clone_size cdr3_nt cdr3_aa
TRBJ2-5 TRBD2 TRBV4-1 - TGCGCCAGCAGCCAAGGTTTCGGACTAGCGGTTTCAGAGACCCAGTACTTC CASSQGFGLAVSETQYF
TRBJ1-1 - TRBV20-1 - TGCAGTGCTAGATTTCCCAGCGGGAGCATGAACACTGAAGCTTTCTTT CSARFPSGSMNTEAFF
TRBJ2-1 - TRBV6-2/TRBV6-3 - TGTGCCAGCAGCCTTAAGTCTTGGGAGCAGTTCTTC CASSLKSWEQFF
TRBJ2-5 - TRBV7-9 few TGTGCCAGCAGCTCTCCGGAGTTGGTGAGAGAGACCCAGTACTTC CASSSPELVRETQYF
TRBJ2-5 TRBD1 TRBV20-1 - TGCAGTGCAGAAAATGGGGACAGCGAGCAAGAGACCCAGTACTTC CSAENGDSEQETQYF
TRBJ2-7 - TRBV7-9 - TGTGCCAGCAGCATTACAGGGTCCCACGAGCAGTACTTC CASSITGSHEQYF
TRBJ1-1 TRBD1 TRBV4-1 - TGCGCCAGCAGCCAGGACCCGGGACAGGGAATGAACACTGAAGCTTTCTTT CASSQDPGQGMNTEAFF
TRBJ1-5 - TRBV30 - TGTGCCTGGAGTCCCGACAGCAATAGCAATCAGCCCCAGCATTTT CAWSPDSNSNQPQHF
TRBJ2-5 - TRBV27 many TGTGCCAGCAGCCTGACAGACCAAGAGACCCAGTACTTC CASSLTDQETQYF
TRBJ1-1 - TRBV4-2 - TGTGCCAGCAGCCAAGAGGAGAACACTGAAGCTTTCTTT CASSQEENTEAFF
TRBJ2-7 - TRBV29-1 many TGCAGCGTTGCCCCCAGTCGGGGCTCCTACGAGCAGTACTTC CSVAPSRGSYEQYF
TRBJ2-5 - TRBV4-1 - TGCGCCAGCAGCCAAGAAGTCGGGCTACCGCATCAAGAGACCCAGTACTTC CASSQEVGLPHQETQYF
TRBJ2-7 - TRBV7-9 few TGTGCCAGCAGTCGACAGGTTTCCTACGAGCAGTACTTC CASSRQVSYEQYF
TRBJ2-1 - TRBV20-1 few TGCACCCGACCTCACCGGGACCTGGGGCTCAATGAGCAGTTCTTC CTRPHRDLGLNEQFF
TRBJ2-3 TRBD1 TRBV5-1 few TGCGCCAGCAGCTTGGTCCAGGGGGCGCGGACAGATACGCAGTATTTT CASSLVQGARTDTQYF
TRBJ1-5 TRBD1 TRBV6-6 - TGTGCCAGCAGTTACTCCGACAGGGCGCGAGGTCAGCCCCAGCATTTT CASSYSDRARGQPQHF
TRBJ2-5 - TRBV5-1 - TGCGCCAGCAGCTTTAGACAACCAGTGGAGACCCAGTACTTC CASSFRQPVETQYF
TRBJ2-4 - TRBV4-1 many TGCGCCAGCAGCCAAGGGTTTCTTGCGTCCAGGCCAAAGGTAGCCAAAAACATTCAGTACTTC CASSQGFLASRPKVAKNIQYF
TRBJ2-7 - TRBV20-1 few TGCAGTGCTAGATTGGGACATTCATACGAGCAGTACTTC CSARLGHSYEQYF
TRBJ1-1 - TRBV5-5 few TGTGCCAGCAGCTTGTTTGGGTTGAACACTGAAGCTTTCTTT CASSLFGLNTEAFF
TRBJ2-7 TRBD1 TRBV4-1 - TGCGCCAGCAGCCAAGCGCCCCGAGGGGGCCAATTCTCCTACGAGCAGTACTTC CASSQAPRGGQFSYEQYF
TRBJ2-7 - TRBV30 many TGTGCCTGGAGTCCGTCCCCAGGGACCGATTATACCTACGAGCAGTACTTC CAWSPSPGTDYTYEQYF
TRBJ2-2 TRBD1 TRBV2 - TGTGCCAGCAGTGACGGGACAGGGAACACCGGGGAGCTGTTTTTT CASSDGTGNTGELFF
TRBJ1-6 - TRBV7-9 few TGTGCCAGCAAGCAGATTTATTCACCCCTCCACTTT CASKQIYSPLHF
TRBJ2-7 - TRBV6-2/TRBV6-3 - TGTGCCAGCAGTTATATTAGCGGAACCTACGAGCAGTACTTC CASSYISGTYEQYF
TRBJ2-5 - TRBV5-1 many TGCGCCAGCAGCGCCGGGTGGGGAGAGACCCAGTACTTC CASSAGWGETQYF
TRBJ2-1 - TRBV7-9 - TGTGCCAGCAGCTTAGAATCCGGTGATGAGCAGTTCTTC CASSLESGDEQFF
TRBJ2-3 - TRBV10-3 few TGTGCCATCAGTGAGTCCCCTGGCAGTCGAACTAGCACAGATACGCAGTATTTT CAISESPGSRTSTDTQYF
TRBJ2-1 TRBD2 TRBV6-5 - TGTGCCAGCAGTTCCATGACTAGCGGGGGCCTTAACAATGAGCAGTTCTTC CASSSMTSGGLNNEQFF
TRBJ2-3 - TRBV18 - TGTGCCAGCTCACCAGGATCTAGTAATGTTGGTACGCAGTATTTT CASSPGSSNVGTQYF
TRBJ2-3 TRBD1 TRBV5-1 - TGCGCCAGCAGCCCGGGGACAGGGGAATCAGATACGCAGTATTTT CASSPGTGESDTQYF
TRBJ1-1 TRBD1 TRBV27 few TGTGCCAGCAGTTTATTAGGGGCCCAGGGGGAAAAGAACACTGAAGCTTTCTTT CASSLLGAQGEKNTEAFF
TRBJ2-5 TRBD2 TRBV6-2/TRBV6-3 - TGTGCCAGCAGCATTAGCGGGGAGGCGACCCAGTACTTC CASSISGEATQYF
TRBJ2-4 TRBD1 TRBV27 few TGTGCCAGCGCCTACAGGGGCTCGGGTAAAAACATTCAGTACTTC CASAYRGSGKNIQYF
TRBJ1-2 TRBD1 TRBV6-5 many TGTGCCAGCAGTTACCGCCCGGACAGGGCCAACTATGGCTACACCTTC CASSYRPDRANYGYTF
TRBJ2-2 - TRBV9 few TGTGCCAGCAGCCCGGACGGAAGGAACACCGGGGAGCTGTTTTTT CASSPDGRNTGELFF
TRBJ2-1 TRBD2 TRBV11-2 - TGTGCCAGCAGCGAACGACACAGGGGACTAGCGGGGGTTCTCAATGAGCAGTTCTTC CASSERHRGLAGVLNEQFF
TRBJ1-1 - TRBV12-3/TRBV12-4 - TGTGCCCGCAGTTTTGCCCTCGGCTACACTGAAGCTTTCTTT CARSFALGYTEAFF
TRBJ1-1 TRBD1 TRBV5-1 - TGCGCCAGCAGCCCGATCCGGACAGGGGTGAACACTGAAGCTTTCTTT CASSPIRTGVNTEAFF
TRBJ2-7 TRBD2 TRBV9 many TGTGCCAGCAGCGTTGCAGCGGGGGGTCAGTACGAGCAGTACTTC CASSVAAGGQYEQYF
TRBJ1-1 TRBD1 TRBV6-6 many TGTGCCAGCAGAGCCAGGACAGGGATGCACCTGAACACTGAAGCTTTCTTT CASRARTGMHLNTEAFF
TRBJ1-5 - TRBV6-1 many TGTGCCAGCAGTGTGATTCTCACTGGACCTAGCAATCAGCCCCAGCATTTT CASSVILTGPSNQPQHF
TRBJ2-3 - TRBV7-9 few TGTGCCAGCAGCTTAGTCGTGGGGGAGACAGATACGCAGTATTTT CASSLVVGETDTQYF
TRBJ1-4 - TRBV28 - TGTGCCAGCAACCGGGGATTAAATGAAAAACTGTTTTTT CASNRGLNEKLFF
TRBJ1-2 - TRBV12-3/TRBV12-4 few TGTGCCAGCAGAGGCTATGGCTACACCTTC CASRGYGYTF
TRBJ2-3 - TRBV12-3/TRBV12-4 many TGTGCCAGCAGTTCTAGCAGGGTGTCTTCAAATACGCAGTATTTT CASSSSRVSSNTQYF
TRBJ1-2 - TRBV4-1 - TGCGCCAGCAGCCCGACCGGGGGCTATGGCTACACCTTC CASSPTGGYGYTF
TRBJ2-1 TRBD2 TRBV6-2/TRBV6-3 - TGTGCCAGCAGTTACAGGAGTAGCGGGGCCTATGAGCAGTTCTTC CASSYRSSGAYEQFF
TRBJ1-6 - TRBV7-2 - TGTGCCAGCAGCCCGAAGGGGGTGAGGAGTTCACCCCTCCACTTT CASSPKGVRSSPLHF
TRBJ2-7 - TRBV4-2 many TGTGCCAGCAGCCAAGATTCGGCCTTCTCAGGATTGGACTACGAGCAGTACTTC CASSQDSAFSGLDYEQYF
TRBJ2-1 - TRBV12-5 few TGTGCTAGTGGTTTCCCCATTAACGCCTACAATGAGCAGTTCTTC CASGFPINAYNEQFF
TRBJ2-1 - TRBV12-5 few TGTGCTAGTGGTTTGGGTCTTCGGGATGAGCAGTTCTTC CASGLGLRDEQFF
TRBJ2-1 TRBD1 TRBV4-1 few TGCGCCAGCAGCCAGAGGGGGCTATCCGATGAGCAGTTCTTC CASSQRGLSDEQFF
TRBJ2-5 TRBD2 TRBV6-5 - TGTGCCAGCAGTTACTCGACGGGCGGACTAGCGGGGGGGGATCCAGAGACCCAGTACTTC CASSYSTGGLAGGDPETQYF
TRBJ2-3 - TRBV13 few TGTGCCAGCAGCTTAGGACAGAGAACCACAGATACGCAGTATTTT CASSLGQRTTDTQYF
TRBJ1-5 - TRBV7-9 many TGTGCCAGCAGCACAGTCAGTAGCAATCAGCCCCAGCATTTT CASSTVSSNQPQHF
TRBJ2-1 - TRBV7-9 few TGTGCCAGCAGCTCTGAACTCAACAATGAGCAGTTCTTC CASSSELNNEQFF
TRBJ1-4 - TRBV6-5 few TGTGCCAGCAGTCAAAAAGGGGGATCGAGTGAAAAACTGTTTTTT CASSQKGGSSEKLFF
TRBJ2-5 TRBD1 TRBV2 few TGTGCCAGCGGGGGACAGGGGCAAGAGACCCAGTACTTC CASGGQGQETQYF
TRBJ2-2 - TRBV29-1 - TGCAGCGTTGACCTCGGGACGGGGTCCGCCGGGGAGCTGTTTTTT CSVDLGTGSAGELFF